A selection of T cell receptor beta chains follows, all from one sample in a study of cytomegalovirus exposure and HLA in healthy donors. The data were produced by immunoSEQ multiplex PCR, yet TCRdb's version contains in-frame clones alone and is incomplete. The sample lists approximately 220,000 clones, 65% to 85% occurring once. Sequenced input: PBMCs. All receptors come from a boy between 2 and 10 years old in good health and CMV-seronegative. Both conserved end residues are part of each CDR3. A D gene is named only where the DNA matches it firmly. Size is omitted from some rows. Given values are once, few, many or a class for expanded clones.

TRBJ1-5	NA	few	TRBV4-1	TGCGCCAGCAGCACCCTCACGGAGCAGCCCCAGCATTTT	CASSTLTEQPQHF
TRBJ1-2	NA	NA	TRBV6-1	TGTGCCAGCAGTGAATTAGGGGCCACCCTCTATGGCTACACCTTC	CASSELGATLYGYTF
TRBJ1-2	TRBD1	NA	TRBV6-1	TGTGCCAGCAGTGAGCAGGGGGCCTATGGCTACACCTTC	CASSEQGAYGYTF
TRBJ2-7	TRBD1	few	TRBV6-5	TGTGCCAGCAGTGTCGGGACAGGGCCTACCTACGAGCAGTACTTC	CASSVGTGPTYEQYF
TRBJ2-7	NA	NA	TRBV15	TGTGCCACCAGCAACAAACAGGGTACCGAGCAGTACTTC	CATSNKQGTEQYF
TRBJ1-2	NA	NA	TRBV30	TGTGCCTGGAATTGGGGGCGTTATGGCTACACCTTC	CAWNWGRYGYTF
TRBJ2-7	NA	once	TRBV27	TGTGCCAGCAGTTTATACCAGGGAATCAACGAGCAGTACTTC	CASSLYQGINEQYF
TRBJ2-5	TRBD2	NA	TRBV6-5	TGTGCCAGCATGGGAGCGGGGGGGCAAGAGACCCAGTACTTC	CASMGAGGQETQYF
TRBJ2-7	TRBD2	few	TRBV5-1	TGCGCCAGCAGCTTGGAGGGAGGGTTCTACGAGCAGTACTTC	CASSLEGGFYEQYF
TRBJ2-3	NA	NA	TRBV10-1	TGCGCCAGCAGTGAGTCGGGCGGGGACTCAAGCACAGATACGCAGTATTTT	CASSESGGDSSTDTQYF
TRBJ2-5	TRBD2	NA	TRBV7-9	TGTGCCAGCAGCTTAACTAGCGGGGGGCAAGAGACCCAGTACTTC	CASSLTSGGQETQYF
TRBJ2-1	NA	NA	TRBV20-1	TGCAGTGCCAAGAACTTCACTGAGCAGTTCTTC	CSAKNFTEQFF
TRBJ1-5	NA	once	TRBV28	TGTGCCAGCAGTTTACCAGGGGAGCAGCCCCAGCATTTT	CASSLPGEQPQHF
TRBJ2-7	TRBD1	once	TRBV18	TGTGCCAGCTCACCGTACAGGGACAGCTATGAGCAGTACTTC	CASSPYRDSYEQYF
TRBJ2-1	NA	NA	TRBV19	TGTGCCAGTAGTATTTACGGACTGATTTCCTACAATGAGCAGTTCTTC	CASSIYGLISYNEQFF
TRBJ1-5	NA	NA	TRBV5-8	TGTGCCAGCAGCTTGTGGAGCTTT	CASSLWSF
TRBJ2-3	NA	once	TRBV25-1	TGTGCCAGCAGTGAATATGAAGGTCGGACAAACCCCGATACGCAGTATTTT	CASSEYEGRTNPDTQYF
TRBJ2-5	TRBD2	NA	TRBV6-5	TGTGCCAGCAGTCGTCCGGGACTACAAGAGACCCAGTACTTC	CASSRPGLQETQYF
TRBJ2-7	NA	NA	TRBV5-4	TGTGCCAGCAGCGGTAACAGAGGGTCCTACGAGCAGTACTTC	CASSGNRGSYEQYF
TRBJ2-1	TRBD1	NA	TRBV10-3	TGTGCCATCAGCTCGGACAGGCTAAACAATGAGCAGTTCTTC	CAISSDRLNNEQFF
TRBJ2-3	TRBD2	NA	TRBV4-2	TGTGCCAGCAGCCAAGAATCTGGGAGCGGGAGGGGTAATACAGATACGCAGTATTTT	CASSQESGSGRGNTDTQYF
TRBJ2-7	TRBD1	once	TRBV9	TGTGCCAGCAGCGAAGGGGGCCGCAACTACGAGCAGTACTTC	CASSEGGRNYEQYF
TRBJ2-5	NA	NA	TRBV5-6	TGTGCCAGCAGCTGGGGGCTATCAGGGACTAAAGAGACCCAGTACTTC	CASSWGLSGTKETQYF
TRBJ1-2	TRBD1	NA	TRBV2	TGTGCCAGCAGTGGGGACAGTTCAAACTATGGCTACACCTTC	CASSGDSSNYGYTF
TRBJ1-1	TRBD1	once	TRBV6-5	TGTGCCAGCACCAAGGGACAGCGAAGGGAAGCTTTCTTT	CASTKGQRREAFF
TRBJ2-1	NA	NA	TRBV27	TGTGCCAGCAGTTCGCCGGGTGGGTGGATGGATGAGCAGTTCTTC	CASSSPGGWMDEQFF
TRBJ1-5	NA	NA	TRBV6-5	TGTGCCAGCAGTTACGACGGGGTTGGTCAGCCCCAGCATTTT	CASSYDGVGQPQHF
TRBJ2-7	NA	few	TRBV4-1	TGCGCCAGCAGCCCTAGCGCAGCCTACGAGCAGTACTTC	CASSPSAAYEQYF
TRBJ1-2	NA	NA	TRBV6-5	TGTGCCAGCAGTTACAGGGGTTTTAACTATGGCTACACCTTC	CASSYRGFNYGYTF
TRBJ1-2	NA	NA	TRBV19	TGTGCCAGTACCCCCTGGGGGGGATGGGTGGTTGGCTACACCTTC	CASTPWGGWVVGYTF
TRBJ2-1	TRBD2	NA	TRBV11-3	TGTGCCAGCAGCTCGGGACTAGCGGGGTTCTACAATGAGCAGTTCTTC	CASSSGLAGFYNEQFF
TRBJ2-7	NA	NA	TRBV5-6	TGTGCCAGCAGCTTGGCCGGGAGTGGGTACGAGCAGTACTTC	CASSLAGSGYEQYF
TRBJ2-7	NA	NA	TRBV6-1	TGTGCCAGCAGGGATACAGCAGGCTACGAGCAGTACTTC	CASRDTAGYEQYF
TRBJ2-1	TRBD2	NA	TRBV7-2	TGTGCCAGCAGCTCTTACCACCTAGCGGGAGGGCCTAAAAATGAGCAGTTCTTC	CASSSYHLAGGPKNEQFF
TRBJ1-1	NA	few	TRBV11-2	TGTGCCAGCAGCTTAGGGATTGGGCCGAACACTGAAGCTTTCTTT	CASSLGIGPNTEAFF
TRBJ2-7	NA	NA	TRBV27	TGTGCCAGCAGGTCTAGCCTCTCCTACGAGCAGTACTTC	CASRSSLSYEQYF
TRBJ2-5	NA	few	TRBV5-4	TGTGCCAGCAGCCTGGGGCAGGGGCTTTACGAGACCCAGTACTTC	CASSLGQGLYETQYF
TRBJ1-2	TRBD1	few	TRBV9	TGTGCCAGCAGCGTAGAACAGGGGGGCGGCTACACCTTC	CASSVEQGGGYTF
TRBJ2-7	NA	NA	TRBV19	TGTGCCAGTAGTATCCGGACAGCCGTCTCCTACGAGCAGTACTTC	CASSIRTAVSYEQYF
TRBJ1-4	NA	NA	TRBV4-2	TGTGCCAGCAGCCAAGATTCCAGGTCTAATGAAAAACTGTTTTTT	CASSQDSRSNEKLFF
TRBJ2-5	NA	NA	TRBV7-8	TGTGCCAGCAGCCCCAATCGAGTTTCGGTGGAGACCCAGTACTTC	CASSPNRVSVETQYF
TRBJ2-5	TRBD1	NA	TRBV5-1	TGCGCCAGCAGCTTGACCGGGACAGGCTTACAAGAGACCCAGTACTTC	CASSLTGTGLQETQYF
TRBJ1-5	NA	NA	TRBV30	TGTGCCTGGAGTGTACGGAGGGGTGGTAATCAGCCCCAGCATTTT	CAWSVRRGGNQPQHF
TRBJ1-5	NA	once	TRBV19	TGTGCCAGTAGTATTCGGTATAGCAATCAGCCCCAGCATTTT	CASSIRYSNQPQHF
TRBJ1-3	NA	NA	TRBV6-5	TGTGCCAGCAGGCCCGGGGTCGTTGGAAACACCATATATTTT	CASRPGVVGNTIYF
TRBJ1-2	NA	NA	TRBV30	TGTGCCTGGAGACCCCTCCTTACTGAGCTAGCTGGCGGTGGCTACACCTTC	CAWRPLLTELAGGGYTF
TRBJ2-6	NA	NA	TRBV29-1	TGCAGCGTTGATTTATCCTCTGGGGCCAACGTCCTGACTTTC	CSVDLSSGANVLTF
TRBJ2-7	NA	NA	TRBV27	TGTGCCAGCAGTTTTTGGTCTAACAGTGGGGGGTACGAGCAGTACTTC	CASSFWSNSGGYEQYF